This TCR beta chain was recovered during a study of blood T cells in healthy people across ages. Overall study findings and caveats: Naive and antigen-experienced cells were not separated, limiting conclusive comparison.

A word on this clonotype: Its antigen remains unknown. Sequence at one end of the junction differs from germline and may be a read error.

A sample-barcoded 5' primer and a J-beta primer mix were used in a second PCR of about 6 to 12 cycles. TCRdb fed the 5' RACE reads into MiXCR, producing one record per CDR3 protein. This sample carries around 800,000 distinct CDR3 sequences, about 42% of them seen once, and the ten largest clones take around a sixth. The origin of this receptor is a man older than 75 in good health. Sequences were obtained from blood.

CDR3 DNA sequence: TGTGCCAGCAACCGCGGGAGGGCCCTTGAGACCCTGTACTTC. Protein sequence: CASNRGRALETLYF. The chain combines TRBV6-2 or TRBV6-3 with TRBJ2-5; 9 nucleotides agree with TRBD2. Germline loops: CDR1 MNHEY, CDR2 SVGEGT. The CDR3 contains 14 residues.